These 6 T cell receptor beta chains originate from one sample sequenced in a study of blood T cells in healthy people across ages. Next came a second PCR, run for about 6 to 12 cycles, which used a sample-barcoded 5' primer along with a J-beta primer mix. TCRdb recomputed calls from the 5' RACE reads with MiXCR, one row per CDR3 protein. Of around 1.7 million distinct CDR3 sequences detected, roughly 28% appear once; the ten largest clones hold about 7.7%. Sequenced: blood. Receptor source: a woman in her 30s in good health.

This clonotype was detected only a few times. This chain links TRBV6-5 with TRBJ2-1, with 11 bases matching TRBD2. The CDR3 spans 16 residues. Germline values: CDR1 MNHEY, CDR2 SVGAGI. The V segment lost 7 bases and the J segment 5 bases; nucleotides outside the gene matches: 10. CDR3 protein: CASTGGTSGLNNEQFF. In DNA form, the CDR3 reads TGTGCCAGCACCGGCGGGACTAGCGGCCTTAACAATGAGCAGTTCTTC.

The chain has TRBV3-1 and TRBJ1-2, with D perhaps TRBD1 (6 bases). V was pared by 1 base and J by 4 bases, with 7 bases between. The CDR3 covers 13 residues. Germline V gene data show CDR1 as LGHDT and CDR2 as YNNKEL (reference sequence). CDR3 residues: CASSQGTVYGYTF. In DNA, the CDR3 is TGTGCCAGCAGCCAAGGGACAGTCTATGGCTACACCTTC.

The count of this clonotype is one. The rearrangement uses TRBV6-6 and TRBJ2-1; D might be TRBD2 (5 bases). The CDR3 has 11 residues. Germline CDR1 is MNHNY and CDR2 is SVGAGI (reference sequence). Trimming removed 7 bases at V and 10 bases at J, with 11 bases between. CDR3 protein: CASTYRGEQFF. The CDR3 DNA is TGTGCCAGCACCTACCGGGGAGAGCAGTTCTTC.

The chain recombines TRBV5-1 with TRBJ2-5, with 7 bases that match TRBD2. The CDR3 is made up of 11 amino acids. J gave up 10 bases and V 5 bases, and 5 bases lay outside the gene matches. Germline V lookup: CDR1 SGHRS, CDR2 YFSETQ. CDR3 DNA sequence: TGCGCCAGCAGGCTAGCGGTTGACCAGTACTTC. The encoded protein is CASRLAVDQYF.

The chain uses TRBV20-1 and TRBJ2-1; TRBD1 matches 8 bases. Trimming took 0 bases from V and 2 from J; bases not matched to a gene: 15. Looked up from germline, CDR1 is DFQATT and CDR2 is SNEGSKA (reference sequence). There are 19 residues in the CDR3. CDR3 coding DNA: TGCAGTGCTAGAGATTTGCGTCCCAGCCGGACAGGGCCCTACAATGAGCAGTTCTTC. Translating gives CSARDLRPSRTGPYNEQFF.

As regards this clonotype: Sequence at one end of the junction differs from germline and may be a read error. The chain links TRBV25-1 to TRBJ2-1, with D uncertain. Germline CDR1 and CDR2: MGHDK and SYGVNS. The CDR3 covers 13 residues. The CDR3 spells CASSGISADERFF. In DNA form, the CDR3 reads TGTGCCAGCAGTGGGATTTCTGCGGATGAGCGGTTCTTC.